Each of the 7 T cell receptor beta chains below was sequenced from the same sample in a study of CXCR3-negative and CXCR3-positive naive CD8 T cells. Through 5' RACE with UMI labels, the TRB cDNA libraries were prepared. TCRdb reprocessed the 5' RACE reads; each CDR3 protein has one entry and no DNA is given. In total, the table holds about 62,000 distinct CDR3 sequences. The sample was naive CXCR3- CD8+ T cells from blood. Subset in this sample: CD45RO-CCR7+CD27+CD95- naive CD8+ T cells lacking CXCR3 (TNR3-). These receptors originate from a human donor in good health. Some clones in this sample may be carry-over from other donors' samples.

The genes are TRBV2 and TRBJ2-1; TCRdb's D call, TRBD2, is unchecked because there is no DNA. CDR1 is SNHLY and CDR2 is FYNNEI in the germline V gene. CDR3 size: 15 residues. The CDR3 reads CASSDSLHLTDTQYF.

The chain links TRBV10-3 to TRBJ1-1. The CDR3 spans 13 residues. The germline CDR1 and CDR2 sequences are ENHRY and SYGVKD. CDR3 region: CAIGETENTEAFF.

The chain combines TRBV20-1 with TRBJ1-6; the TRBD1 assignment by TCRdb is unverifiable without DNA. The germline V gene has CDR1 DFQATT and CDR2 SNEGSKA (reference sequence). The CDR3 extends over 18 amino acids. The CDR3 region is CSARVLDRDISLDSPLHF.

The chain couples TRBV29-1 to TRBJ2-7. The CDR3 consists of 14 residues. Germline CDR1 is SQVTM and CDR2 is ANQGSEA. CDR3 sequence: CSVVGPTMPYEQYF.

This rearrangement joins TRBV4-1 to TRBJ1-1; TCRdb names TRBD1, which stays unverified in the absence of DNA. The germline CDR1 and CDR2 sequences are MGHRA and YSYEKL. The CDR3 runs to 14 residues. CDR3 residues: CASSQNRVGTEAFF.

The V gene is TRBV29-1, the J gene TRBJ2-7; TCRdb reports TRBD1, a call that lacks DNA to check it against. From germline, CDR1 is SQVTM and CDR2 ANQGSEA. The CDR3 length is 14 residues. CDR3 in amino acids: CSVGGPQTGYEQYF.

The rearrangement joins TRBV10-1 to TRBJ1-5. Germline assignment: CDR1 WNHNN and CDR2 SYGVQD (reference sequence). This CDR3 has 13 amino acids. The CDR3 region is CASRSGLCQPQHF.